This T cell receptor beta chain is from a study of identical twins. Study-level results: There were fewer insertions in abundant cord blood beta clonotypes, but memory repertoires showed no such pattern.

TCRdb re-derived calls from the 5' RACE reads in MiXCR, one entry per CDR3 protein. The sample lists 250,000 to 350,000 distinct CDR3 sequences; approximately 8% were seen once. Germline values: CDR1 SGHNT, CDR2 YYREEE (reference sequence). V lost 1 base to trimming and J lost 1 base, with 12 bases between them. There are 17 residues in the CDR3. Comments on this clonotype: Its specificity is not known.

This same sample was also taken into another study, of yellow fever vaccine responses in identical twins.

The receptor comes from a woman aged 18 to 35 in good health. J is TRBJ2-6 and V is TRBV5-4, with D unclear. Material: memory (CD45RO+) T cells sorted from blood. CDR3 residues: CASSLSVSLSGANVLTF. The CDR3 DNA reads TGTGCCAGCAGCTTGTCTGTCAGTCTTTCTGGGGCCAACGTCCTGACTTTC.